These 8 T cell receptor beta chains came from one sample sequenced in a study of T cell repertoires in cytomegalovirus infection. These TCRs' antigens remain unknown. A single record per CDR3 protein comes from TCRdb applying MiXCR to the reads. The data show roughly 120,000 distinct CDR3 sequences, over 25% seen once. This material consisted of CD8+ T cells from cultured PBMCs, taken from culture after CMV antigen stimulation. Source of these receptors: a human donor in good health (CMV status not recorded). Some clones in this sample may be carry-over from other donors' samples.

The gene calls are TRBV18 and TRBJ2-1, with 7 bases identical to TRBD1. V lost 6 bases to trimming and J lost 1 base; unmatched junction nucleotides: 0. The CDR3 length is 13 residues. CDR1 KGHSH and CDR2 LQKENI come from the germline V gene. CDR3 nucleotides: TGTGCCAGCTCGGGACAGTCCTACAATGAGCAGTTCTTC. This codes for CASSGQSYNEQFF. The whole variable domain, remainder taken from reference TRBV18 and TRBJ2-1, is NAGVMQNPRHLVRRRGQEARLRCSPMKGHSHVYWYRQLPEEGLKFMVYLQKENIIDESGMPKERFSAEFPKEGPSILRIQQVVRGDSAAYFCASSGQSYNEQFFGPGTRLTVL.

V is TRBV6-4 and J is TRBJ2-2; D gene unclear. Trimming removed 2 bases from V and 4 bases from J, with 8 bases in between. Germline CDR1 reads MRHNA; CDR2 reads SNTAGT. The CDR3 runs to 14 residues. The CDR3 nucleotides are TGTGCCAGCAGTGACGCTCCGGGCACCGGGGAGCTGTTTTTT. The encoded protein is CASSDAPGTGELFF.

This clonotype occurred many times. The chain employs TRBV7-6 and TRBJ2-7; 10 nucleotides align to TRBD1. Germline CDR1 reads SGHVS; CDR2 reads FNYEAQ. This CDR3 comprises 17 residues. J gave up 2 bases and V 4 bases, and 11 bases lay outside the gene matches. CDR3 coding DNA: TGTGCCAGCAGCTCGGGACAGGGGTCCCTGGGCCCCTACGAGCAGTACTTC. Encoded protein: CASSSGQGSLGPYEQYF.

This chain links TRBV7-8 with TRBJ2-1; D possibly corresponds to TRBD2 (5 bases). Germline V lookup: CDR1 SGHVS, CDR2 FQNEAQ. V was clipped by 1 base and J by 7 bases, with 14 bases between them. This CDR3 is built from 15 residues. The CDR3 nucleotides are TGTGCCAGCAGCTTAGGGTCACCCTCGGGGAATGAGCAGTTCTTC. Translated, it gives CASSLGSPSGNEQFF.

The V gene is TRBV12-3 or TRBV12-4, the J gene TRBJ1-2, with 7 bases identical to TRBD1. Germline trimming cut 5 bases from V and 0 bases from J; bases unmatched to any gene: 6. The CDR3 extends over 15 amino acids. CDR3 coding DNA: TGTGCCAGCAGTCGGACAGGCCGATCTAACTATGGCTACACCTTC. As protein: CASSRTGRSNYGYTF.

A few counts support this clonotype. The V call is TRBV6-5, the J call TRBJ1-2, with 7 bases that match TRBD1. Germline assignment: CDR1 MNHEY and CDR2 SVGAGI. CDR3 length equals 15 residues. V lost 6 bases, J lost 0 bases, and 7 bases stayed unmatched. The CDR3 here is CASSGGQFSNYGYTF. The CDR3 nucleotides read TGTGCCAGCAGCGGGGGACAGTTCTCTAACTATGGCTACACCTTC.

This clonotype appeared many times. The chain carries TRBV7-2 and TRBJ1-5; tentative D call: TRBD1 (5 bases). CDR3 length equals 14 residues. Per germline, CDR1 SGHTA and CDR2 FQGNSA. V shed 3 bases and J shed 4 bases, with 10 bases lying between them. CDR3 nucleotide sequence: TGTGCCAGCAGCTTGGGGGGGTGGAATCAGCCCCAGCATTTT. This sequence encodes CASSLGGWNQPQHF. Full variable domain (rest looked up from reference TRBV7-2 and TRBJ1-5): GAGVSQSPSNKVTEKGKDVELRCDPISGHTALYWYRQSLGQGLEFLIYFQGNSAPDKSGLPSDRFSAERTGGSVSTLTIQRTQQEDSAVYLCASSLGGWNQPQHFGDGTRLSIL.

CDR3 DNA sequence: TGCAGTGCTAGGACTACTAGCGGGGGGACGTATGAGCAGTTCTTC. It specifies CSARTTSGGTYEQFF. The chain recombines TRBV20-1 with TRBJ2-1, with TRBD2 matching 12 bases. CDR1 and CDR2 (germline): DFQATT, SNEGSKA (reference sequence). With 3 bases clipped from V and 8 bases from J, the junction kept 8 bases outside the gene matches. The CDR3 is made up of 15 amino acids.